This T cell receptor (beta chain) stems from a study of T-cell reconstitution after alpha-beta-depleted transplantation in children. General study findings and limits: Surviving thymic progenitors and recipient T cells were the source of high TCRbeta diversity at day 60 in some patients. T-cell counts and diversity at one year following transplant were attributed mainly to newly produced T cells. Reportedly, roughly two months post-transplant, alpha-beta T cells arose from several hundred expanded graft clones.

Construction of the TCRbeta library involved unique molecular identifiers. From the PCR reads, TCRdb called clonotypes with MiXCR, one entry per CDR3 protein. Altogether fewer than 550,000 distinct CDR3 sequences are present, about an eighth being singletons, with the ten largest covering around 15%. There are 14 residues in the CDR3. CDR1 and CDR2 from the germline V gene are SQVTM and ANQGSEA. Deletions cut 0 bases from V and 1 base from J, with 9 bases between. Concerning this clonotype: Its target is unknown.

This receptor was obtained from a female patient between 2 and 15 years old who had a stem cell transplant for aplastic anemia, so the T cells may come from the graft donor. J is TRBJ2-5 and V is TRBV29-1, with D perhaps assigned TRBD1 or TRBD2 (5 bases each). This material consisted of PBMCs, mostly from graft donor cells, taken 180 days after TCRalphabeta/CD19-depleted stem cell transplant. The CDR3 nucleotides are TGCAGCGTTGAAGAAGACGGGGCCCAAGAGACCCAGTACTTC. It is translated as CSVEEDGAQETQYF. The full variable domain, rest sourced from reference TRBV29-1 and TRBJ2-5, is SAVISQKPSRDICQRGTSLTIQCQVDSQVTMMFWYRQQPGQSLTLIATANQGSEATYESGFVIDKFPISRPNLTFSTLTVSNMSPEDSSIYLCSVEEDGAQETQYFGPGTRLLVL.